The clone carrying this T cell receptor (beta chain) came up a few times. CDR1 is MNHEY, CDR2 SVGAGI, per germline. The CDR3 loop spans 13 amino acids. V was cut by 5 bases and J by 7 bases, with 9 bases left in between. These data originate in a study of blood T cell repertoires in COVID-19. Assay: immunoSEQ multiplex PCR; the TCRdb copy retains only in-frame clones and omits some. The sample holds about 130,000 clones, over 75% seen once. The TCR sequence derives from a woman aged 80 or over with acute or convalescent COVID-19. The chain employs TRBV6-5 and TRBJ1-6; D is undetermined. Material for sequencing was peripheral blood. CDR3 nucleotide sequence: TGTGCCAGCAGTACAGCGGAGAATTCACCCCTCCACTTT. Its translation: CASSTAENSPLHF.